The rows below give T cell receptor beta chains drawn from one sample of a study of blood T cell repertoires in COVID-19. Method: immunoSEQ multiplex PCR; TCRdb's copy keeps in-frame clones and lacks some. The sample yields about 240,000 clones, roughly 80% seen once. Material: peripheral blood. The receptor source for this set is a woman at least 80 years old with COVID-19, enrolled during active disease. Both conserved end residues are part of each CDR3. The D gene is left open where the match is weak. Clone size is given for some rows only: seen once, a few or many times, or a class if the clone is expanded.

V gene	D gene	J gene	clone size	CDR3 protein	CDR3 DNA
TRBV18	TRBD1	TRBJ1-3	NA	CASSPYPPQGARSGNTIYF	TGTGCCAGCTCACCCTACCCTCCACAGGGGGCCCGCTCTGGAAACACCATATATTTT
TRBV18	TRBD2	TRBJ2-5	NA	CASSRGGQETQYF	TGTGCCAGCTCACGCGGGGGACAAGAGACCCAGTACTTC
TRBV9	TRBD1	TRBJ2-7	NA	CASSVDSGQGWDEQYF	TGTGCCAGCAGCGTCGATTCGGGACAGGGCTGGGACGAGCAGTACTTC
TRBV6-2/TRBV6-3	NA	TRBJ2-7	NA	CASTYSYLSYEQYF	TGTGCCAGCACTTATTCTTACCTATCCTACGAGCAGTACTTC
TRBV7-2	TRBD1	TRBJ2-2	NA	CASSARQGRTGELFF	TGTGCCAGCAGCGCCAGACAGGGGAGAACCGGGGAGCTGTTTTTT
TRBV2	NA	TRBJ1-2	once	CASIVAAGDGYTF	TGTGCCAGCATTGTGGCGGCAGGGGATGGCTACACCTTC
TRBV5-4	TRBD2	TRBJ2-3	once	CASSTRTSGSPDTQYF	TGTGCCAGCAGCACCCGGACTAGCGGGAGCCCAGATACGCAGTATTTT
TRBV5-1	NA	TRBJ2-2	NA	CASSLARHPNTGELFF	TGCGCCAGCAGCTTGGCCAGACACCCGAACACCGGGGAGCTGTTTTTT
TRBV30	TRBD1	TRBJ1-2	NA	CAWGDRGGYTF	TGTGCCTGGGGGGACAGGGGAGGCTACACCTTC
TRBV5-1	TRBD2	TRBJ2-3	NA	CASKRLAGGTDTQYF	TGCGCCAGCAAAAGGCTAGCGGGGGGAACAGATACGCAGTATTTT
TRBV30	NA	TRBJ1-1	NA	CAWTSGRNVAFF	TGTGCCTGGACCTCGGGTCGCAATGTAGCTTTCTTT
TRBV6-4	TRBD2	TRBJ2-2	NA	CASRAGSGELFF	TGTGCCAGTCGAGCGGGATCCGGGGAGCTGTTTTTT
TRBV29-1	TRBD1	TRBJ1-2	NA	CSVGQDRGVYGYTF	TGCAGCGTTGGACAGGACAGGGGGGTATATGGCTACACCTTC
TRBV18	TRBD2	TRBJ2-2	NA	CASSLGTSGNTGELFF	TGTGCCAGCTCACTCGGGACTAGCGGTAACACCGGGGAGCTGTTTTTT
TRBV7-9	TRBD1	TRBJ1-1	NA	CASSFRGQVGTNTEAFF	TGTGCCAGCAGTTTCCGAGGACAGGTGGGAACGAACACTGAAGCTTTCTTT
TRBV7-9	TRBD2	TRBJ2-7	NA	CASSLAAYGTSGRAGEQYF	TGTGCCAGCAGCTTAGCAGCCTACGGGACTAGCGGGAGGGCCGGCGAGCAGTACTTC
TRBV19	TRBD1	TRBJ1-5	NA	CASSRARAQGDNQPQHF	TGTGCCAGTAGTCGCGCCAGGGCACAGGGGGACAATCAGCCCCAGCATTTT
TRBV2	TRBD2	TRBJ2-5	NA	CASRATSGSRETQYF	TGTGCCAGCAGGGCGACTAGCGGGAGCCGAGAGACCCAGTACTTC
TRBV2	NA	TRBJ2-7	NA	CASRIDSVTYEQYF	TGTGCCAGCAGGATAGACTCGGTTACCTACGAGCAGTACTTC
TRBV28	TRBD1	TRBJ1-2	few	CASSLETGGNYGYTF	TGTGCCAGCAGTTTGGAGACAGGGGGCAACTATGGCTACACCTTC
TRBV12-3/TRBV12-4	NA	TRBJ1-1	NA	CASSFEQGNEAFF	TGTGCCAGCAGTTTCGAACAGGGCAACGAAGCTTTCTTT
TRBV3-1/TRBV3-2	NA	TRBJ2-5	once	CASSQRRRVQETQYF	TGTGCCAGCAGCCAAAGAAGGAGGGTCCAAGAGACCCAGTACTTC
TRBV6-5	TRBD1	TRBJ1-1	many	CASRGDRGMNTEAFF	TGTGCCAGCAGGGGGGACAGGGGGATGAACACTGAAGCTTTCTTT
TRBV18	TRBD2	TRBJ2-1	NA	CASFRTSGSNEQFF	TGTGCCAGCTTTAGGACTAGCGGGAGTAATGAGCAGTTCTTC
TRBV7-2	NA	TRBJ2-3	NA	CASSLVVEDTQYF	TGTGCCAGCAGCTTAGTAGTCGAGGATACGCAGTATTTT
TRBV5-1	NA	TRBJ2-2	NA	CASSRIGGTGELFF	TGCGCCAGCAGTCGTATCGGAGGCACCGGGGAGCTGTTTTTT
TRBV10-3	TRBD1	TRBJ1-1	NA	CAISGTGNTEAFF	TGTGCCATCAGTGGGACAGGTAACACTGAAGCTTTCTTT
TRBV4-1	TRBD2	TRBJ2-3	once	CASSQLLSGGITDTQYF	TGCGCCAGCAGCCAACTTCTTAGCGGGGGAATCACAGATACGCAGTATTTT
TRBV5-1	TRBD1	TRBJ1-1	NA	CASSFGTGDTEAFF	TGCGCCAGCAGCTTTGGGACAGGGGACACTGAAGCTTTCTTT
TRBV7-7	TRBD2	TRBJ2-1	NA	CASSPLAGGLINEQFF	TGTGCTAGCAGCCCGCTAGCGGGAGGGCTCATCAATGAGCAGTTCTTC
TRBV7-2	TRBD1	TRBJ1-5	NA	CASSFQGADQPQHF	TGTGCCAGCAGCTTCCAGGGGGCGGATCAGCCCCAGCATTTT
TRBV6-6	NA	TRBJ2-5	NA	CASSTPGTHQETQYF	TGTGCCAGCAGTACGCCCGGGACTCACCAAGAGACCCAGTACTTC
TRBV15	TRBD2	TRBJ2-3	NA	CATTPGGRATDTQYF	TGTGCCACCACCCCGGGAGGGAGAGCCACAGATACGCAGTATTTT
TRBV25-1	NA	TRBJ1-4	NA	CASSAGRGVGEKLFF	TGTGCCAGCAGTGCGGGACGGGGGGTTGGCGAAAAACTGTTTTTT
TRBV19	TRBD1	TRBJ1-2	NA	CASSIPGQETLSF	TGTGCCAGTAGTATACCGGGACAGGAAACCCTCTCCTTC